The rows below give T cell receptor beta chains drawn from one sample of a study of cytomegalovirus exposure and HLA in healthy donors. Profiled with immunoSEQ multiplex PCR; TCRdb holds only in-frame clones, not every one. Of around 210,000 clones listed, over 75% are singletons. Sequenced: PBMCs. All receptors derive from a boy between 10 and 17 years old in good health and CMV-seronegative. The CDR3 runs from the conserved cysteine through the conserved F or W. The order of the fields is clone size, J gene, V gene, D gene, CDR3 protein, CDR3 DNA. A D gene is named only where the DNA matches it firmly. Expanded clones get a size class; other rows say once, few or many, or leave the size out.

.,TRBJ2-1,TRBV4-1,TRBD2,CASSRMVIVASGRGYNEQFF,TGCGCCAGCAGCCGAATGGTGATAGTGGCTAGCGGGAGGGGCTACAATGAGCAGTTCTTC
.,TRBJ2-3,TRBV5-1,.,CASSLFQGSDTQYF,TGCGCCAGCAGCTTGTTCCAGGGCTCAGATACGCAGTATTTT
.,TRBJ1-4,TRBV9,TRBD1,CASSGTGANEKLFF,TGTGCCAGCAGCGGGACAGGGGCTAATGAAAAACTGTTTTTT
.,TRBJ2-7,TRBV29-1,.,CSVVGPTYEQYF,TGCAGCGTCGTGGGCCCGACCTACGAGCAGTACTTC
.,TRBJ1-2,TRBV10-3,.,CAISAEGVSNYGYTF,TGTGCCATCAGTGCCGAGGGGGTGTCTAACTATGGCTACACCTTC
few,TRBJ1-1,TRBV19,TRBD1,CASSTTGVGAEAFF,TGTGCCAGTAGTACCACAGGGGTTGGCGCTGAAGCTTTCTTT
few,TRBJ2-5,TRBV6-6,TRBD2,CASSYSFRLAAGEQYF,TGTGCCAGCAGTTACTCTTTCCGACTAGCGGCAGGGGAGCAGTACTTC
.,TRBJ2-5,TRBV30,TRBD2,CAWSPSGGRGETQYF,TGTGCCTGGAGTCCCTCGGGGGGGAGGGGAGAGACCCAGTACTTC
once,TRBJ1-5,TRBV19,TRBD1,CASSVTGGNQPQHF,TGTGCCAGTAGTGTGACAGGGGGTAATCAGCCCCAGCATTTT
once,TRBJ1-2,TRBV7-3,TRBD1,CASSLHTGGLYGYTF,TGTGCCAGCAGCTTACATACAGGGGGCCTCTATGGCTACACCTTC
.,TRBJ1-2,TRBV4-1,TRBD1,CASSQDTGARGYGYTF,TGCGCCAGCAGCCAAGACACAGGGGCGAGGGGCTATGGCTACACCTTC
few,TRBJ1-1,TRBV18,.,CASSPGPQSPAFF,TGTGCCAGCTCACCGGGCCCACAGTCCCCAGCTTTCTTT
.,TRBJ1-2,TRBV19,.,CASSPALYGYTF,TGTGCCAGTAGTCCCGCGCTCTATGGCTACACCTTC
.,TRBJ1-5,TRBV4-1,.,CASTPGPSKNQPQHF,TGCGCCAGCACCCCAGGGCCATCCAAAAATCAGCCCCAGCATTTT
few,TRBJ1-1,TRBV5-1,.,CASSEQGAGTEAFF,TGCGCCAGCAGCGAACAGGGAGCAGGCACTGAAGCTTTCTTT
.,TRBJ1-1,TRBV27,.,CASLFFSEAFF,TGTGCCAGCCTCTTCTTCTCTGAAGCTTTCTTT
.,TRBJ2-5,TRBV30,TRBD2,CAWTSGRNQETQYF,TGTGCCTGGACCAGCGGGAGGAACCAAGAGACCCAGTACTTC
once,TRBJ2-7,TRBV30,.,CASIPGTSSYEQYF,TGTGCCTCGATCCCCGGGACAAGTTCCTACGAGCAGTACTTC
.,TRBJ2-7,TRBV30,TRBD1,CAWSPGQGYHEQYF,TGTGCCTGGAGTCCCGGACAGGGTTACCACGAGCAGTACTTC
.,TRBJ1-2,TRBV2,.,CASSLGRSGYTF,TGTGCCAGCAGTCTCGGCAGGTCTGGCTACACCTTC
.,TRBJ2-5,TRBV5-6,TRBD2,CASSLGLAGVVETQYF,TGTGCCAGCAGCTTGGGCCTAGCGGGAGTTGTAGAGACCCAGTACTTC
.,TRBJ2-5,TRBV11-3,.,CASSLRALRETQYF,TGTGCCAGCAGCTTGCGGGCTCTCCGAGAGACCCAGTACTTC
.,TRBJ2-3,TRBV27,.,CASSQEETTDTQYF,TGTGCCAGCTCCCAGGAGGAAACCACAGATACGCAGTATTTT
.,TRBJ1-1,TRBV19,.,CASSTTENTEAFF,TGTGCCAGTAGTACCACAGAGAACACTGAAGCTTTCTTT